The 22 T cell receptor beta chains given below trace back to one sample, sequenced in a study of human T cells and chemical hapten exposure. One entry per CDR3 protein results from TCRdb running MiXCR on the RACE reads. The sample has around 250,000 distinct CDR3 sequences, more than 6.5% seen once. The time point was: pre-sensitization, week 0. Treatment indicated: therapeutic diphenylcyclopropenone sensitization with weekly scalp DPC. The sequencing used whole blood, collected in connection with sensitization to the hapten diphenylcyclopropenone (DPC). All receptors come from a middle-aged woman with alopecia areata. Some clones in this sample may be carry-over from other donors' samples.

This clonotype has ten or more counts. J is TRBJ2-7 and V is TRBV29-1; D may be TRBD2 (6 bases). This CDR3 spans 13 amino acids. Germline V CDR1 and CDR2: SQVTM, ANQGSEA. Trimming took off 4 bases at V and 2 bases at J, with 12 bases between the two ends. CDR3 nucleotides: TGCAGCGTTGGGGGGGACGGTACCTACGAGCAGTACTTC. Translated, it gives CSVGGDGTYEQYF.

The table lists this clonotype with many counts. The chain is built from TRBV5-5 and TRBJ2-3; 7 bases align to TRBD1. Germline-derived CDR1 and CDR2 are SGHKS and YYEKEE (reference sequence). V shed 0 bases and J 5 bases; nucleotides not matched to a gene: 0. CDR3 length: 13 amino acids. CDR3 loop: CASSLDRGDTQYF. CDR3 nucleotides: TGTGCCAGCAGCTTGGACAGGGGAGATACGCAGTATTTT.

This clonotype turned up a few times. V gene TRBV20-1 combines with J gene TRBJ1-2, with D hard to call. The CDR3 contains 10 residues. The germline CDR1 and CDR2 sequences are DFQATT and SNEGSKA (reference sequence). V was shortened by 1 base and J by 14 bases, with 11 bases between the two germline ends. CDR3 region: CSARAGTGTF. CDR3 DNA sequence: TGCAGTGCTAGAGCAGGAACGGGGACCTTC.

A few counts support this clonotype. Written as DNA, the CDR3 is TGCGCCAGCAGCTTCTTAGCGGGAGGCGGTGAGACCCAGTACTTC. This translates into CASSFLAGGGETQYF. The chain carries TRBV5-1 and TRBJ2-5, with TRBD2 identical over 10 bases. With V trimmed by 2 bases and J by 5 bases, 6 bases remained unmatched. Germline CDR1 and CDR2: SGHRS and YFSETQ. This CDR3 has 15 amino acids.

This clonotype came up a few times. The chain has TRBV2 and TRBJ2-7; 10 bases agree with TRBD2. The V segment lost 6 bases and the J segment 3 bases; nucleotides outside the gene matches: 8. In germline, CDR1 is SNHLY, CDR2 FYNNEI. The CDR3 covers 15 residues. CDR3 in amino acids: CASSLQREGLYEQYF. CDR3 bases: TGTGCCAGCAGCCTCCAGCGGGAGGGCCTCTACGAGCAGTACTTC.

V and J are TRBV6-5 and TRBJ2-7; D might be TRBD2 (5 bases). V gave up 6 bases and J gave up 2 bases, with 17 bases separating them. Germline V lookup: CDR1 MNHEY, CDR2 SVGAGI. CDR3 length equals 15 residues. The CDR3 bases are TGTGCCAGCAGATCACCCGGGGTCGCCCCCTACGAGCAGTACTTC. Residues: CASRSPGVAPYEQYF.

This clonotype was seen a handful of times. The V and J genes are TRBV10-2 and TRBJ2-2; TRBD1 is a possible D gene (6 bases). The germline gives CDR1 WSHSY, CDR2 SAAADI. V shed 2 bases and J shed 7 bases, with 11 bases lying between them. CDR3 length: 14 residues. The CDR3 reads CASSEQGGHGELFF. For the CDR3, the DNA is TGCGCCAGCAGTGAGCAAGGGGGTCACGGGGAGCTGTTTTTT.

The chain carries TRBV4-3 and TRBJ2-3, with TRBD2 matching over 11 bases. The CDR3 contains 18 residues. With 2 bases clipped from V and 0 bases from J, the junction kept 7 bases outside the gene matches. The germline gives CDR1 LGHNA, CDR2 YSLEER. This CDR3 reads CASSQSPGTSGSTDTQYF. CDR3 in DNA: TGCGCCAGCAGCCAATCCCCTGGGACTAGCGGTAGCACAGATACGCAGTATTTT.

The V and J genes are TRBV12-3 or TRBV12-4 and TRBJ2-3; 9 bases line up with TRBD2. After removal of 5 bases from V and 4 bases from J, the junction contained 1 base not matched to a gene. The CDR3 contains 13 residues. CDR3: CASSRGGADTQYF. In DNA form, the CDR3 reads TGTGCCAGCAGTCGCGGGGGGGCAGATACGCAGTATTTT.

The table lists this clonotype with a few counts. The chain has TRBV7-2 and TRBJ2-1; no clear D gene. The V end lost 2 bases, the J end lost 7 bases, and 9 bases lay between the germline ends. The CDR3 loop spans 13 amino acids. Germline CDR1 and CDR2: SGHTA and FQGNSA. The CDR3 coding sequence is TGTGCCAGCAGCTTATGGGCCAATAATGAGCAGTTCTTC. Encoded protein: CASSLWANNEQFF.

This clonotype was found a few times. The chain carries TRBV24-1 and TRBJ2-1; 10 nucleotides agree with TRBD1. CDR3 length: 14 amino acids. Germline V lookup: CDR1 KGHDR, CDR2 SFDVKD. V lost 9 bases and J lost 4; bases outside the gene matches: 5. The chain's CDR3 is CATGPGQGYNEQFF. In DNA, the CDR3 is TGTGCCACCGGTCCGGGACAGGGGTACAATGAGCAGTTCTTC.

This clonotype occurred many times. This chain joins TRBV24-1 and TRBJ2-3, with D maybe TRBD1 (5 bases). Germline V gene data show CDR1 as KGHDR and CDR2 as SFDVKD. The CDR3 extends over 13 amino acids. V shed 10 bases and J shed 2 bases, with 12 bases lying between them. The CDR3 bases are TGTGCCACAGGGGCGGACCTCACAGATACGCAGTATTTT. This translates into CATGADLTDTQYF.

The V call is TRBV14, the J call TRBJ1-2, with no clear D. This CDR3 is 13 amino acids long. V lost 3 bases, J lost 4 bases, and 9 bases lay in between. The germline gives CDR1 SGHDN, CDR2 FVKESK. The DNA for the CDR3 is TGTGCCAGCAGCCATAGACCCTCCTATGGCTACACCTTC. This gives the protein CASSHRPSYGYTF.

This clonotype was found many times. This chain links TRBV27 with TRBJ2-3; D is uncertain. The CDR3 is 12 residues long. Trimming stripped 4 bases from V and 1 base from J, with 3 bases between. Germline V lookup: CDR1 MNHEY, CDR2 SMNVEV (reference sequence). The CDR3 loop reads CASSSGTDTQYF. The CDR3 region has the DNA TGTGCCAGCAGTTCAGGCACAGATACGCAGTATTTT.

The chain uses TRBV12-3 or TRBV12-4 and TRBJ2-7; weak D call: TRBD1 (6 bases). The CDR3 has 13 amino acids. Trimming took 3 bases from V and 4 from J, leaving 10 bases between them. CDR3 region: CASSFRGGYEQYF. The CDR3 DNA follows: TGTGCCAGCAGTTTCCGAGGGGGTTACGAGCAGTACTTC.

The chain recombines TRBV6-1 with TRBJ1-6; 8 bases fit TRBD1. CDR1 is MNHNS and CDR2 is SASEGT in the germline V gene. V shed 6 bases and J 4 bases; nucleotides not matched to a gene: 5. The CDR3 length is 15 residues. CDR3 nucleotides: TGTGCCAGCAGCAGACAGGGGCGGTATAATTCACCCCTCCACTTT. Residues: CASSRQGRYNSPLHF.

This clonotype was detected a few times. This rearrangement joins TRBV28 to TRBJ2-5, with 10 bases identical to TRBD1. The germline V gene encodes CDR1 MDHEN and CDR2 SYDVKM. V trimming: 5 bases; J trimming: 4 bases; junction bases outside the gene matches: 7. This CDR3 has 15 residues. The DNA for the CDR3 is TGTGCCAGCAGTCTCCGGGACAGGGGCGTAGAGACCCAGTACTTC. Encoded protein: CASSLRDRGVETQYF.

The chain couples TRBV7-9 to TRBJ1-5, with D perhaps TRBD1 (6 bases). In germline, CDR1 is SEHNR, CDR2 FQNEAQ (reference sequence). Between the trimmed V and J ends, which lost 8 bases and 2 bases, there was a span of 13 bases. This CDR3 contains 14 residues. CDR3 sequence (DNA): TGTGCCAGCGCAGCACAGGGAGGCAATCAGCCCCAGCATTTT. The encoded protein is CASAAQGGNQPQHF.

The rearrangement joins TRBV6-5 to TRBJ2-7, with 11 bases aligning to TRBD2. The CDR3 sequence is 15 residues long. Germline V gene sequence: CDR1 MNHEY, CDR2 SVGAGI. V dropped 0 bases and J dropped 4; count of bases not matched to a gene: 2. The CDR3 sequence: CASSYSGTSGYEQYF. The CDR3 bases are TGTGCCAGCAGTTACTCCGGGACTAGCGGTTACGAGCAGTACTTC.

CDR3 loop: CASSQSGAEVRQFF. The DNA for the CDR3 is TGTGCCAGCAGCCAATCGGGGGCGGAAGTAAGGCAGTTCTTC. The chain links TRBV7-9 to TRBJ2-1; D is possibly TRBD1 or TRBD2 (6 bases each). The germline V and J ends were trimmed by 5 bases and 12 bases, with 20 bases remaining between them. The V gene's germline CDR1 is SEHNR and CDR2 FQNEAQ (reference sequence). CDR3 length: 14 amino acids.

V is TRBV28 and J is TRBJ1-4, with TRBD1 matching over 11 bases. The germline V gene encodes CDR1 MDHEN and CDR2 SYDVKM. The CDR3 runs 15 residues. V lost 5 bases, J lost 6 bases, and 5 bases stayed unmatched. CDR3: CASSLPGQGDEKLFF. In DNA, the CDR3 is TGTGCCAGCAGTCTTCCGGGACAGGGGGATGAAAAACTGTTTTTT.

This clonotype was seen ten or more times. The V gene is TRBV4-3, the J gene TRBJ2-3; 9 positions match TRBD1. The CDR3 is 16 amino acids. Germline V gene lookup returns CDR1 LGHNA and CDR2 YSLEER. Unmatched junction bases numbered 11, after V lost 8 bases and J lost 2 bases. DNA for the CDR3: TGCGCCAGCCGTAATTCCGGGACAGGGACCACAGATACGCAGTATTTT. This translates into CASRNSGTGTTDTQYF.